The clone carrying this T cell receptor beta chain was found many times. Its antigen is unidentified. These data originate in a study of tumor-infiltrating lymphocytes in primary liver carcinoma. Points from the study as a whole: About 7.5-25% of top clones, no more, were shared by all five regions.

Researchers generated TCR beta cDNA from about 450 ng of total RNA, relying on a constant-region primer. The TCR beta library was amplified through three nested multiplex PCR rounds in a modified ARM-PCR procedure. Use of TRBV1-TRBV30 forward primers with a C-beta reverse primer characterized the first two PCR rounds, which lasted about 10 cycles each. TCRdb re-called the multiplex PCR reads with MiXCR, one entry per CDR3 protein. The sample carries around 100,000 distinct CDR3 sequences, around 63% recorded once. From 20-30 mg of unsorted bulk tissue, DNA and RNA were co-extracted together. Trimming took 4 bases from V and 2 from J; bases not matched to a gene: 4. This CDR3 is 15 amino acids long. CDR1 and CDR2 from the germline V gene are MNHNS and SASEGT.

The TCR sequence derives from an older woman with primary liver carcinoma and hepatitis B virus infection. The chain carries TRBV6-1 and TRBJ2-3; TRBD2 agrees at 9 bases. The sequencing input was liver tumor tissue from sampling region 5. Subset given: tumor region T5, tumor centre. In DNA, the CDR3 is TGTGCCAGCAGTGGCGGGAGGGCCCTCACAGATACGCAGTATTTT. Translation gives CASSGGRALTDTQYF.